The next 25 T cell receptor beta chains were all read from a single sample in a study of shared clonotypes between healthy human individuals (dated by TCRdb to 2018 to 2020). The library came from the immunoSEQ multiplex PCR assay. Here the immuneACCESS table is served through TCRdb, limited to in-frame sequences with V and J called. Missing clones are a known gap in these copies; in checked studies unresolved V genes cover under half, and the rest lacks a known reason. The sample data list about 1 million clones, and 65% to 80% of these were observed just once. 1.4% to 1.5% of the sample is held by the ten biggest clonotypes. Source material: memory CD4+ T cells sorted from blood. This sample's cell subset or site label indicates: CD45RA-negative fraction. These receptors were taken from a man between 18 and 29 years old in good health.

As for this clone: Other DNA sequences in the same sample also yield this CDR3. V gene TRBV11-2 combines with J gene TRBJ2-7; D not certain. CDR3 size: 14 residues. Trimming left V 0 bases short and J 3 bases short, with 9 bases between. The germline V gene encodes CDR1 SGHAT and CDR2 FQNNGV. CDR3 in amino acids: CASSLDLGSYEQYF. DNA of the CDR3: TGTGCCAGCAGCTTAGATCTGGGCAGCTACGAGCAGTACTTC.

The CDR3 protein is CASSLPLPGETQYF. The DNA for the CDR3 is TGTGCCAGCAGTTTGCCACTACCGGGGGAGACCCAGTACTTC. V gene TRBV28 combines with J gene TRBJ2-5, with D tentatively TRBD2 (5 bases). Germline values: CDR1 MDHEN, CDR2 SYDVKM. V dropped 3 bases and J dropped 5 bases, with 13 bases sitting between them. The CDR3 extends over 14 amino acids. Full variable domain (rest looked up from reference TRBV28 and TRBJ2-5): DVKVTQSSRYLVKRTGEKVFLECVQDMDHENMFWYRQDPGLGLRLIYFSYDVKMKEKGDIPEGYSVSREKKERFSLILESASTNQTSMYLCASSLPLPGETQYFGPGTRLLVL.

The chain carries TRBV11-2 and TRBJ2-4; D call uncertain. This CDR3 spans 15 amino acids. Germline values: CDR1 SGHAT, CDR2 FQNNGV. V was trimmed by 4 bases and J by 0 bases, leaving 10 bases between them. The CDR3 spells CASSSADAAKNIQYF. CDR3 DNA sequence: TGTGCCAGCAGCTCCGCGGACGCAGCCAAAAACATTCAGTACTTC.

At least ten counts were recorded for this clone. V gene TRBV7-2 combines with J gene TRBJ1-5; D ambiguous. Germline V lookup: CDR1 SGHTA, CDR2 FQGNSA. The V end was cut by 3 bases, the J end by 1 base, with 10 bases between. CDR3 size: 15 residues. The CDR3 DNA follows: TGTGCCAGCAGCTTGAGTACCAGGAGCAATCAGCCCCAGCATTTT. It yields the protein CASSLSTRSNQPQHF.

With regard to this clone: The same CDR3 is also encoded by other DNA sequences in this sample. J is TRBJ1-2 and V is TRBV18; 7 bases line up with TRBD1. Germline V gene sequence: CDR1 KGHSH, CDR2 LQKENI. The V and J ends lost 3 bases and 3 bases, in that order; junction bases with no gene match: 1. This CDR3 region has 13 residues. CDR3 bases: TGTGCCAGCTCACCCGGGACAGACTATGGCTACACCTTC. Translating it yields CASSPGTDYGYTF.

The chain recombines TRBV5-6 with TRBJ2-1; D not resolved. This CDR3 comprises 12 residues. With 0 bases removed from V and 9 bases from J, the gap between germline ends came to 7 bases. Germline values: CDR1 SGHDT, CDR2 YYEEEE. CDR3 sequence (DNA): TGTGCCAGCAGCTTGGGACTTTTTGAGCAGTTCTTC. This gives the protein CASSLGLFEQFF.

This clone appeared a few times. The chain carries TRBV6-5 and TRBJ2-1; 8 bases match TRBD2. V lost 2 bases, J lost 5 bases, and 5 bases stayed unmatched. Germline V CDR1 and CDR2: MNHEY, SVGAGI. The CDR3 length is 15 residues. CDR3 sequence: CASSYVGLGNNEQFF. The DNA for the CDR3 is TGTGCCAGCAGTTACGTGGGACTAGGTAACAATGAGCAGTTCTTC.

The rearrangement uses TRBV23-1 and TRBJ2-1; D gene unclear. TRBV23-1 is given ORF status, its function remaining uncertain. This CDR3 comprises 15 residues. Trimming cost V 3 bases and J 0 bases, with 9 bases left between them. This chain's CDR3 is CASSQRSSSYNEQFF. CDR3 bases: TGCGCCAGCAGTCAGAGGTCGAGCTCCTACAATGAGCAGTTCTTC.

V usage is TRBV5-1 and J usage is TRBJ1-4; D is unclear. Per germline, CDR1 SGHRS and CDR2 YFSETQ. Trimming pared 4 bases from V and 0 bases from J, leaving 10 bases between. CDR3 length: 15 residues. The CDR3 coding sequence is TGCGCCAGCAGCCCTCGGTCGGCAACTAATGAAAAACTGTTTTTT. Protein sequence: CASSPRSATNEKLFF.

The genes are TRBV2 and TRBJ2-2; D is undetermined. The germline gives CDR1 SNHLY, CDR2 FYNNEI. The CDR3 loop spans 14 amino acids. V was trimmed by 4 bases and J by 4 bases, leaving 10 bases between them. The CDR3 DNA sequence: TGTGCCAGCAGTGTTTCCAGAACCACCGGGGAGCTGTTTTTT. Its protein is CASSVSRTTGELFF.

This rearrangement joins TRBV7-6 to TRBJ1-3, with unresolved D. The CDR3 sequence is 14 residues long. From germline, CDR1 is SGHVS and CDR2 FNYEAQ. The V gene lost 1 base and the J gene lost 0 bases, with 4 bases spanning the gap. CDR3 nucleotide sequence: TGTGCCAGCAGCTTAGGTCCCTCTGGAAACACCATATATTTT. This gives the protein CASSLGPSGNTIYF.

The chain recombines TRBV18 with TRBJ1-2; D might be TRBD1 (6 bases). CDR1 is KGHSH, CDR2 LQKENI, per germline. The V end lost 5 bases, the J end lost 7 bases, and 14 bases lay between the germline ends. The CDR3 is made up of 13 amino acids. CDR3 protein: CASSVLQGGGYTF. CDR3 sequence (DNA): TGTGCCAGCTCAGTTCTACAGGGTGGTGGCTACACCTTC.

The CDR3 DNA is TGTGCCAGCAGCCAAACCGGGACACTTAACTACGAGCAGTACTTC. Translating it yields CASSQTGTLNYEQYF. The chain couples TRBV28 to TRBJ2-7; D is perhaps TRBD1 (6 bases). From germline, CDR1 is MDHEN and CDR2 SYDVKM. V shed 6 bases and J shed 3 bases, with 18 bases lying between them. CDR3 length: 15 amino acids.

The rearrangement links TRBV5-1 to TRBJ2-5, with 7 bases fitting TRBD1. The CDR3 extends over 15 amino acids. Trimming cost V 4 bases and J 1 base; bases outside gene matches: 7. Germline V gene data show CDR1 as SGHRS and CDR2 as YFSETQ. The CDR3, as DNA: TGCGCCAGCAGCCCAAATCAGGGGGTCCAAGAGACCCAGTACTTC. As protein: CASSPNQGVQETQYF.

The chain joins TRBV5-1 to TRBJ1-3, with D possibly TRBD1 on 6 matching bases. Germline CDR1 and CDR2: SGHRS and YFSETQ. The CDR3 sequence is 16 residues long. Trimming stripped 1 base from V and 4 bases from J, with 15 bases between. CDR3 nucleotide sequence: TGCGCCAGCAGCTTGTATTGGGGGGCGGAAGGAAACACCATATATTTT. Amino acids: CASSLYWGAEGNTIYF. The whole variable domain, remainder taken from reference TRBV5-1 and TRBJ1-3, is KAGVTQTPRYLIKTRGQQVTLSCSPISGHRSVSWYQQTPGQGLQFLFEYFSETQRNKGNFPGRFSGRQFSNSRSEMNVSTLELGDSALYLCASSLYWGAEGNTIYFGEGSWLTVV.

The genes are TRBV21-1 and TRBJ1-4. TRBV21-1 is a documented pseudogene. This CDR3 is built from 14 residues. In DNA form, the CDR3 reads TGTGCCAGCAGCTCGGGGCAACCGGGGGAAAAACTGTTTTTT. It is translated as CASSSGQPGEKLFF.

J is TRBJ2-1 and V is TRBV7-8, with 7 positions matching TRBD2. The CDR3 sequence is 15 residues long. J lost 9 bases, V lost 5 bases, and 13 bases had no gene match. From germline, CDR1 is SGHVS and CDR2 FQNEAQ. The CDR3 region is CASSASGTGVGEQFF. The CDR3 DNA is TGTGCCAGCAGCGCAAGCGGGACCGGGGTAGGTGAGCAGTTCTTC. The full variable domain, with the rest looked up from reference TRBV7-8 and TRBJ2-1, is GAGVSQSPRYKVAKRGQDVALRCDPISGHVSLFWYQQALGQGPEFLTYFQNEAQLDKSGLPSDRFFAERPEGSVSTLKIQRTQQEDSAVYLCASSASGTGVGEQFFGPGTRLTVL.

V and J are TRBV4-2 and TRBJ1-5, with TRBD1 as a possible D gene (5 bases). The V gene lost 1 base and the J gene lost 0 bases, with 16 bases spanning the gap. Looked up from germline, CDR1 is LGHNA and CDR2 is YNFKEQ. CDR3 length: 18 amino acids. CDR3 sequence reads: CASSQAAGTGHSNQPQHF. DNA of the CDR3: TGTGCCAGCAGCCAAGCCGCGGGAACAGGCCATAGCAATCAGCCCCAGCATTTT.

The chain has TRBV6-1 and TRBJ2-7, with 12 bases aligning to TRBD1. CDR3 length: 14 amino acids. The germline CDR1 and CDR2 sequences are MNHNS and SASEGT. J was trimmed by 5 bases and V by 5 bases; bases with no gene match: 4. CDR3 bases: TGTGCCAGCAGTTCCGGGACAGGGGGCCACGAGCAGTACTTC. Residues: CASSSGTGGHEQYF.

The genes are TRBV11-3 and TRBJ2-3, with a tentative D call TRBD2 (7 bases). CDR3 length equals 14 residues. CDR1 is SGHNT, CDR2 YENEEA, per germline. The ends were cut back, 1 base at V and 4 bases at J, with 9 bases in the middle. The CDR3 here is CASSLGRGPDTQYF. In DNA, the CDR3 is TGTGCCAGCAGCTTAGGGCGGGGGCCAGATACGCAGTATTTT.

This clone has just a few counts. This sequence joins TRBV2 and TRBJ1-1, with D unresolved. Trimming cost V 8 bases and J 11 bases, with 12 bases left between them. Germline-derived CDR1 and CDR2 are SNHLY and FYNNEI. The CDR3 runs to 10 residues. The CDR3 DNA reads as TGTGCCAGCGGGCGGCTTTTGGCTTTCTTT. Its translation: CASGRLLAFF.

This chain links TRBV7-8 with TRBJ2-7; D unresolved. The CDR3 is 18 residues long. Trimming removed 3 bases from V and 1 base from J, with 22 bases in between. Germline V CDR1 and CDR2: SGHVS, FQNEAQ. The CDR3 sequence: CASSFEPGFSTYSYEQYF. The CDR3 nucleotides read TGTGCCAGCAGCTTCGAGCCGGGCTTCAGTACCTATTCCTACGAGCAGTACTTC.

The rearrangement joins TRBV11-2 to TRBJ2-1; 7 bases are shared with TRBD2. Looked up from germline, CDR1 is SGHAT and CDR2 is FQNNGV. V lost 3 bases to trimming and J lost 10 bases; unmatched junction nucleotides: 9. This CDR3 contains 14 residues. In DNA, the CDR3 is TGTGCCAGCAGCTTTAAGGCGGGAGTAGGAGAGCAGTTCTTC. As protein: CASSFKAGVGEQFF.

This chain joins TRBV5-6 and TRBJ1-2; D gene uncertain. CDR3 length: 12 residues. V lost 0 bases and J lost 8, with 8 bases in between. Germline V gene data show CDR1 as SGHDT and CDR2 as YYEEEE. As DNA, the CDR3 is TGTGCCAGCAGCTTGGGACCAGGCGGCTACACCTTC. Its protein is CASSLGPGGYTF.

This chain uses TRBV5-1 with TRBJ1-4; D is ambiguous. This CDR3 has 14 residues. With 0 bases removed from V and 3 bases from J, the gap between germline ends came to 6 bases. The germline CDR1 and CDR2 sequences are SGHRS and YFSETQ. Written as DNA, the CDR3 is TGCGCCAGCAGCTTGGCCGCGGCTAATGAAAAACTGTTTTTT. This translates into CASSLAAANEKLFF.